This entry lists 30 T cell receptor beta chains sequenced from one sample in a study of shared clonotypes between healthy human individuals. The method was immunoSEQ multiplex PCR; TCRdb's version includes in-frame clones alone and lacks a portion of them. This table holds approximately 2.3 million clones, about 92% found once. Sample: naive CD4+ T cells from PBMCs. Subset defined: CD45RA+ positively selected. The receptors shown here come from a man aged 18 to 30 in good health. Some clones in this sample may be carry-over from other donors' samples.

The CDR3 reads CASSYGSRGSDEQFF. The CDR3 nucleotides read TGTGCCAGCAGTTACGGGTCGCGGGGCTCCGATGAGCAGTTCTTC. This chain connects TRBV6-6 to TRBJ2-1, with D maybe TRBD2 (6 bases). Deletions cut 2 bases from V and 8 bases from J, with 16 bases between. The CDR3 has 15 residues. Germline V gene data show CDR1 as MNHNY and CDR2 as SVGAGI (reference sequence).

The table lists this clone with a count of one. The same CDR3 is also encoded by other DNA sequences in this sample. The chain has TRBV5-1 and TRBJ2-6; weak D call: TRBD1 (5 bases). CDR1 and CDR2 from the germline V gene are SGHRS and YFSETQ. V was pared by 0 bases and J by 2 bases, with 6 bases between. This CDR3 has 15 amino acids. CDR3 in amino acids: CASSLVGAGANVLTF. In nucleotides, the CDR3 is TGCGCCAGCAGCTTGGTAGGGGCTGGGGCCAACGTCCTGACTTTC.

This sequence joins TRBV5-1 and TRBJ2-1, with D possibly TRBD1 on 5 matching bases. The CDR3 is 14 amino acids. Trimming cost V 4 bases and J 0 bases, with 8 bases left between them. Germline values: CDR1 SGHRS, CDR2 YFSETQ. CDR3 nucleotides: TGCGCCAGCAGCAGGGGAAGCTCCTACAATGAGCAGTTCTTC. Amino acids: CASSRGSSYNEQFF. Filled out from reference TRBV5-1 and TRBJ2-1, the complete variable domain reads KAGVTQTPRYLIKTRGQQVTLSCSPISGHRSVSWYQQTPGQGLQFLFEYFSETQRNKGNFPGRFSGRQFSNSRSEMNVSTLELGDSALYLCASSRGSSYNEQFFGPGTRLTVL.

This chain connects TRBV5-1 to TRBJ2-7, with D possibly TRBD2 on 6 matching bases. Germline CDR1 SGHRS, CDR2 YFSETQ. The CDR3 is made up of 16 amino acids. V was trimmed by 0 bases and J by 0 bases, leaving 13 bases between them. Here the CDR3 DNA reads TGCGCCAGCAGCTTGGCCCCGGGGACTGTCTCCTACGAGCAGTACTTC. This encodes CASSLAPGTVSYEQYF.

This chain joins TRBV9 and TRBJ2-6, with D unresolved. From germline, CDR1 is SGDLS and CDR2 YYNGEE. The CDR3 runs 13 residues. Trimming pared 6 bases from V and 0 bases from J, leaving 4 bases between. The CDR3 coding sequence is TGTGCCAGCACCCTCTCTGGGGCCAACGTCCTGACTTTC. Its translation: CASTLSGANVLTF.

The CDR3 loop reads CATSATSGSPYEQYF. The CDR3 nucleotides are TGTGCCACCAGCGCGACTAGCGGGAGCCCCTACGAGCAGTACTTC. The chain carries TRBV15 and TRBJ2-7; 12 bases map to TRBD2. Germline V lookup: CDR1 LNHNV, CDR2 YYDKDF (reference sequence). This CDR3 has 15 amino acids. The V gene end was trimmed by 5 bases and the J gene end by 2 bases; junction bases not matched to a gene: 4.

This clone was observed once. The chain uses TRBV4-1 and TRBJ1-2; no definite D call. CDR1 MGHRA and CDR2 YSYEKL come from the germline V gene. CDR3 length: 15 residues. The V end was cut by 4 bases, the J end by 2 bases, with 14 bases between. CDR3 bases: TGCGCCAGCAGCCGAAGTCCGGGCTCCAACTATGGCTACACCTTC. Protein product: CASSRSPGSNYGYTF.

The V gene is TRBV7-8, the J gene TRBJ2-3; no clear D gene. V was trimmed by 4 bases and J by 5 bases, leaving 13 bases between them. The CDR3 is made up of 14 amino acids. Germline CDR1 is SGHVS and CDR2 is FQNEAQ. CDR3 DNA sequence: TGTGCCAGCAGCTCCTTATTGAGTGGAGATACGCAGTATTTT. It translates to CASSSLLSGDTQYF.

As concerns this clone: At the DNA level, this CDR3 is encoded by other sequences in the same sample as well. This chain links TRBV18 with TRBJ1-2; 7 bases are shared with TRBD1. Germline CDR1 reads KGHSH; CDR2 reads LQKENI. V trimming: 1 base; J trimming: 4 bases; junction bases outside the gene matches: 6. This CDR3 comprises 15 residues. CDR3 loop: CASSPRPRDSYGYTF. The CDR3 DNA is TGTGCCAGCTCACCACGGCCCCGGGACAGCTATGGCTACACCTTC. Variable domain in full (rest from reference TRBV18 and TRBJ1-2): NAGVMQNPRHLVRRRGQEARLRCSPMKGHSHVYWYRQLPEEGLKFMVYLQKENIIDESGMPKERFSAEFPKEGPSILRIQQVVRGDSAAYFCASSPRPRDSYGYTFGSGTRLTVV.

The CDR3 bases are TGTGCCAGCAGGCTACTAGTAAATTCCTACAATGAGCAGTTCTTC. Protein sequence: CASRLLVNSYNEQFF. The J gene is TRBJ2-1, the V gene TRBV2, with D possibly being TRBD2 (5 bases). V was cut by 6 bases and J by 1 base, with 13 bases left in between. This CDR3 has 15 amino acids. Germline-derived CDR1 and CDR2 are SNHLY and FYNNEI.

On this clone: In the same sample, other DNA sequences code for this CDR3. V gene TRBV28 combines with J gene TRBJ2-3; TRBD2 matches 13 bases. The CDR3 loop spans 16 amino acids. V shed 2 bases and J 1 base; nucleotides not matched to a gene: 0. Germline-derived CDR1 and CDR2 are MDHEN and SYDVKM. The CDR3 region has the DNA TGTGCCAGCAGTTTAACTAGCGGGAGGGGCACAGATACGCAGTATTTT. Translated, it gives CASSLTSGRGTDTQYF.

In DNA, the CDR3 is TGTGCCAGCAGCAAAGGGGAGACAGGGCCCAAAAACATTCAGTACTTC. Translation: CASSKGETGPKNIQYF. V and J are TRBV21-1 and TRBJ2-4; the table's D call, TRBD1, has no DNA check behind it. TRBV21-1 is flagged as a pseudogene. The CDR3 is 16 amino acids.

V usage is TRBV27 and J usage is TRBJ2-5, with 7 bases matching TRBD2. Germline CDR1 reads MNHEY; CDR2 reads SMNVEV (reference sequence). This CDR3 is 15 amino acids long. V gave up 6 bases and J gave up 2 bases; unmatched junction bases: 9. The CDR3 DNA follows: TGTGCCAGCAGCCCCCGATGGGGGGGTCAAGAGACCCAGTACTTC. Residues: CASSPRWGGQETQYF.

The J gene is TRBJ2-7, the V gene TRBV7-2, with a possible D match to TRBD1 (5 bases). V was shortened by 5 bases and J by 0 bases, with 11 bases between the two germline ends. This CDR3 has 14 amino acids. CDR1 is SGHTA and CDR2 is FQGNSA in the germline V gene. CDR3 region: CASSRDRNSYEQYF. The CDR3 region has the DNA TGTGCCAGCAGCCGAGACAGAAACTCCTACGAGCAGTACTTC.

Worth noting for this clone: The identical CDR3 is also encoded by other nucleotide sequences in the sample. This chain uses TRBV30 with TRBJ2-7; no clear D. CDR1 GTSNPN and CDR2 SVGIG come from the germline V gene (reference sequence). V was shortened by 0 bases and J by 6 bases, with 6 bases between the two germline ends. The CDR3 sequence is 11 residues long. CDR3 loop: CAWSVLREQYF. The CDR3 DNA sequence: TGTGCCTGGAGTGTACTACGCGAGCAGTACTTC.

V usage is TRBV6-1 and J usage is TRBJ2-2; D is possibly TRBD1 (6 bases). Per germline, CDR1 MNHNS and CDR2 SASEGT. V lost 4 bases, J lost 6 bases, and 12 bases lay in between. CDR3 length: 14 amino acids. The DNA of the CDR3 is TGTGCCAGCAGTGCCAACAGGGAAGCCGGGGAGCTGTTTTTT. Translated, it gives CASSANREAGELFF.

The chain has TRBV7-8 and TRBJ2-2, with 9 nucleotides matching TRBD1. Losses at the gene ends were 1 base for V and 5 bases for J; bases not matched to a gene: 17. Looked up from germline, CDR1 is SGHVS and CDR2 is FQNEAQ. The CDR3 spans 20 residues. The CDR3 here is CASSLGGGTGWWISTGELFF. Here the CDR3 DNA reads TGTGCCAGCAGCTTAGGGGGCGGGACAGGGTGGTGGATTAGTACCGGGGAGCTGTTTTTT. Combining the CDR3 with reference TRBV7-8 and TRBJ2-2 gives the whole variable domain GAGVSQSPRYKVAKRGQDVALRCDPISGHVSLFWYQQALGQGPEFLTYFQNEAQLDKSGLPSDRFFAERPEGSVSTLKIQRTQQEDSAVYLCASSLGGGTGWWISTGELFFGEGSRLTVL.

The sample holds one count of this clone. The CDR3 loop is CSAAGHQETQYF. The DNA for the CDR3 is TGCAGCGCAGCGGGACACCAAGAGACCCAGTACTTC. This chain links TRBV29-1 with TRBJ2-5, with 7 bases that match TRBD2. The junction had 2 bases not matched to a gene; V was cut back by 7 bases and J by 0 bases. The germline V gene has CDR1 SQVTM and CDR2 ANQGSEA. CDR3 length: 12 residues.

This sequence joins TRBV28 and TRBJ2-1, with TRBD2 identical over 14 bases. The germline gives CDR1 MDHEN, CDR2 SYDVKM. V was pared by 6 bases and J by 6 bases, with 7 bases of the junction left unmatched. This CDR3 is 16 amino acids long. The DNA of the CDR3 is TGTGCCAGCAGGGCTCCGGGACTAGCGGGAGCCAATGAGCAGTTCTTC. Amino acid sequence: CASRAPGLAGANEQFF.

This clone was observed once. The V call is TRBV29-1, the J call TRBJ1-1; D is undetermined. Germline-derived CDR1 and CDR2 are SQVTM and ANQGSEA. The CDR3 spans 14 residues. V was clipped by 5 bases and J by 1 base, with 14 bases between them. CDR3 sequence (DNA): TGCAGCGTTCGCCAGGTCCTGGGGAACACTGAAGCTTTCTTT. The encoded protein is CSVRQVLGNTEAFF.

This chain's CDR3 is CASTVQGNEKLFF. The DNA for the CDR3 is TGTGCCAGCACCGTACAGGGTAATGAAAAACTGTTTTTT. The rearrangement links TRBV5-4 to TRBJ1-4; perhaps TRBD1 as D (6 bases). The CDR3 is 13 residues long. CDR1 SGHNT and CDR2 YYREEE come from the germline V gene (reference sequence). V lost 6 bases, J lost 4 bases, and 10 bases lay in between.

V usage is TRBV11-1 and J usage is TRBJ2-7, with a weak D call TRBD1 (6 bases). This CDR3 has 14 amino acids. Germline values: CDR1 SGHAT, CDR2 FQDESV (reference sequence). Trimming stripped 8 bases from V and 0 bases from J, with 14 bases between. The CDR3 here is CASAGDTRSYEQYF. CDR3 nucleotide sequence: TGTGCCAGCGCCGGGGACACCCGCTCCTACGAGCAGTACTTC.

The gene calls are TRBV7-8 and TRBJ1-4, with D possibly TRBD1 on 5 matching bases. Germline CDR1 reads SGHVS; CDR2 reads FQNEAQ. V lost 1 base to trimming and J lost 1 base, with 13 bases between them. The CDR3 totals 17 residues. CDR3 coding DNA: TGTGCCAGCAGCTTAGGGGGACGAGGGATAACTAATGAAAAACTGTTTTTT. As protein: CASSLGGRGITNEKLFF.

The chain combines TRBV30 with TRBJ1-2; 8 nucleotides match TRBD1. J gave up 3 bases and V 5 bases, and 5 bases lay outside the gene matches. Germline V CDR1 and CDR2: GTSNPN, SVGIG (reference sequence). The CDR3 contains 13 residues. The CDR3 here is CAWAPDRDYGYTF. DNA for the CDR3: TGTGCCTGGGCCCCGGACAGGGACTATGGCTACACCTTC.

This rearrangement joins TRBV14 to TRBJ1-4, with a possible D match to TRBD1 (6 bases). CDR3 length equals 15 residues. From germline, CDR1 is SGHDN and CDR2 FVKESK. V lost 1 base and J lost 7, with 13 bases in between. CDR3 nucleotides: TGTGCCAGCAGCCAAGGCCCCGGGGGCGTTGAAAAACTGTTTTTT. Protein: CASSQGPGGVEKLFF.

The chain is built from TRBV7-2 and TRBJ2-5; D is possibly TRBD1 or TRBD2 (5 bases each). This CDR3 is built from 16 residues. V was cut by 1 base and J by 1 base, with 13 bases left in between. CDR1 SGHTA and CDR2 FQGNSA come from the germline V gene. In DNA, the CDR3 is TGTGCCAGCAGCTTAGGGGGACCGGCGGGCCAAGAGACCCAGTACTTC. Residues: CASSLGGPAGQETQYF.

V and J are TRBV28 and TRBJ1-5; no definite D call. The CDR3 spans 14 residues. Trimming took off 0 bases at V and 9 bases at J, with 12 bases between the two ends. CDR1 MDHEN and CDR2 SYDVKM come from the germline V gene. The CDR3 DNA sequence: TGTGCCAGCAGTTTATGGGCCAGACAAGGGCCCCAGCATTTT. It specifies CASSLWARQGPQHF.

The chain links TRBV9 to TRBJ2-3, with 10 bases identical to TRBD2. The CDR3 is made up of 15 amino acids. V shed 6 bases, J shed 3 bases, and the junction held 7 bases outside the gene matches. Germline CDR1 is SGDLS and CDR2 is YYNGEE. CDR3: CASNPLAGVTDTQYF. The CDR3 nucleotides are TGTGCCAGCAACCCCCTAGCGGGAGTAACAGATACGCAGTATTTT.

The chain carries TRBV7-9 and TRBJ1-4; the match to TRBD1 covers 10 bases. Looked up from germline, CDR1 is SEHNR and CDR2 is FQNEAQ (reference sequence). Unmatched junction bases numbered 9, after V lost 5 bases and J lost 6 bases. The CDR3 extends over 16 amino acids. The CDR3 nucleotides are TGTGCCAGCAGCCTTACCGGGACAGGGGCTCATGAAAAACTGTTTTTT. It yields the protein CASSLTGTGAHEKLFF.

The rearrangement uses TRBV10-3 and TRBJ1-2; 7 bases match TRBD1. This CDR3 contains 13 residues. Trimming at V came to 3 bases and at J to 7 bases, leaving 5 bases not matched to a gene. CDR1 ENHRY and CDR2 SYGVKD come from the germline V gene. CDR3 in amino acids: CAISEDRDRGYTF. CDR3 bases: TGTGCCATCAGTGAAGACAGGGACCGTGGCTACACCTTC.